The clone carrying this T cell receptor (beta chain) was recorded once. These data originate in a study of blood T cell repertoires in COVID-19. The wider study: COVID-19 samples, acute and convalescent, were from the United States, Italy and Spain. T cells, B-cell-depleted T cells, or PBMCs provided the cDNA or gDNA that served as material.

Original handling: Nucleated cell counts were estimated from reference gene primer amplification. Sequencing used immunoSEQ multiplex PCR; TCRdb keeps in-frame clones, though not all of them. That table gives V, J and clone size, and the DNA gave D and trimming. Here the sample spans roughly 80,000 clones, roughly 84% being singletons. Germline V CDR1 and CDR2: SQVTM, ANQGSEA. Between the trimmed V and J ends, which lost 6 bases and 1 base, there was a span of 15 bases. The CDR3 extends over 15 amino acids. This clonotype was sampled from a woman aged 70-85 years with acute or convalescent COVID-19. The sequencing input was peripheral blood. The chain recombines TRBV29-1 with TRBJ2-2; D is unclear. CDR3 DNA: TGCAGCGTCCAGCGACCCTCAATGAACACCGGGGAGCTGTTTTTT. This codes for CSVQRPSMNTGELFF.